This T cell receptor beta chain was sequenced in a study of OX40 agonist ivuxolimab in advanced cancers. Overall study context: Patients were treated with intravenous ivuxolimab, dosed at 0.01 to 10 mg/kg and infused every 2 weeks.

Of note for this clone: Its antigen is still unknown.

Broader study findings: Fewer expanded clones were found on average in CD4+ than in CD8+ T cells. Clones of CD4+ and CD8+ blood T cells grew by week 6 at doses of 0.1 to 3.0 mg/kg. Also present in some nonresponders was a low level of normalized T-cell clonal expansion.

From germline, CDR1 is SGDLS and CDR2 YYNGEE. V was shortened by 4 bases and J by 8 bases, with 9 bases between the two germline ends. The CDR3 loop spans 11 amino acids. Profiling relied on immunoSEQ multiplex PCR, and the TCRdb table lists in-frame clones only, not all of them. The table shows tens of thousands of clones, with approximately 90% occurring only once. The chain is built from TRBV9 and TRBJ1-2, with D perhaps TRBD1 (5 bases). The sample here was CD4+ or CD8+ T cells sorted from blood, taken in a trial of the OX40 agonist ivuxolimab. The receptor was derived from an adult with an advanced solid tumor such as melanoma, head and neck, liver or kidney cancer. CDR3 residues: CASSFEGGYTF. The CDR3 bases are TGTGCCAGCAGCTTCGAGGGGGGCTACACCTTC. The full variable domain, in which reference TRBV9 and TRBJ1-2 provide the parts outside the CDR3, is DSGVTQTPKHLITATGQRVTLRCSPRSGDLSVYWYQQSLDQGLQFLIQYYNGEERAKGNILERFSAQQFPDLHSELNLSSLELGDSALYFCASSFEGGYTFGSGTRLTVV.